This passage covers 11 T cell receptor beta chains from one sample sequenced in a study of blood T cell repertoires in COVID-19. The repertoire was sequenced with immunoSEQ multiplex PCR; TCRdb's copy has only in-frame clones and lacks some. This sample carries 200,000 or so clones, about 85% of them seen once, and the ten largest clones take 2.9%. The sequencing sample was made of peripheral blood. The receptors here all came from a man aged 45-65 years who had recovered from COVID-19.

The genes are TRBV7-2 and TRBJ2-7; D may be TRBD1 (6 bases). This CDR3 has 16 amino acids. Germline V CDR1 and CDR2: SGHTA, FQGNSA. Trimming cost V 4 bases and J 1 base, with 17 bases left between them. This chain's CDR3 is CASSSPPGAFSYEQYF. CDR3 nucleotide sequence: TGTGCCAGCAGCTCACCTCCAGGGGCTTTTTCCTACGAGCAGTACTTC.

This CDR3 reads CASSYTQGEEAFF. The CDR3 DNA is TGTGCCAGCAGTTACACACAGGGGGAGGAAGCTTTCTTT. The chain is built from TRBV6-5 and TRBJ1-1; TRBD1 agrees at 8 bases. The germline gives CDR1 MNHEY, CDR2 SVGAGI. The CDR3 loop spans 13 amino acids. Trimming at V came to 2 bases and at J to 8 bases, leaving 4 bases not matched to a gene.

V usage is TRBV20-1 and J usage is TRBJ2-3, with D maybe TRBD2 (5 bases). The CDR3 contains 10 residues. The V gene's germline CDR1 is DFQATT and CDR2 SNEGSKA (reference sequence). Trimming removed 5 bases from V and 9 bases from J, with 9 bases in between. CDR3 region: CSAVGETQYF. The CDR3, as DNA: TGCAGTGCTGTCGGGGAGACGCAGTATTTT.

The gene calls are TRBV7-9 and TRBJ2-7, with 10 positions matching TRBD2. Trimming took 1 base from V and 2 from J; bases not matched to a gene: 8. The length of the CDR3 is 17 residues. Germline CDR1 is SEHNR and CDR2 is FQNEAQ (reference sequence). In nucleotides, the CDR3 is TGTGCCAGCAGCTTAGGGACTAGCGGAGAAGATCCCTACGAGCAGTACTTC. Amino acid sequence: CASSLGTSGEDPYEQYF.

This clone was detected only once. The chain employs TRBV15 and TRBJ2-1; 15 bases line up with TRBD2. Germline V gene data show CDR1 as LNHNV and CDR2 as YYDKDF (reference sequence). The CDR3 is 16 residues long. The trim removed 1 base at V and 9 bases at J, leaving 4 bases unmatched. This chain's CDR3 is CATSRGGTSGRSEQFF. The CDR3 bases are TGTGCCACCAGCAGAGGGGGGACTAGCGGGAGGAGTGAGCAGTTCTTC.

The V gene is TRBV27, the J gene TRBJ1-6; TRBD1 matches 7 bases. CDR3 length: 14 amino acids. J gave up 5 bases and V 7 bases, and 5 bases lay outside the gene matches. CDR1 MNHEY and CDR2 SMNVEV come from the germline V gene (reference sequence). DNA for the CDR3: TGTGCCAGCACCTCGACAGGGAATAATTCACCCCTCCACTTT. It encodes CASTSTGNNSPLHF.

The V and J genes are TRBV28 and TRBJ2-5, with D perhaps matching TRBD1 (5 bases). The CDR3 spans 16 residues. Germline V lookup: CDR1 MDHEN, CDR2 SYDVKM. Trimming cost V 2 bases and J 5 bases, with 18 bases left between them. The CDR3 DNA is TGTGCCAGCAGTTTAAAACAGGTGTACCTGCCGGAGACCCAGTACTTC. This translates into CASSLKQVYLPETQYF.

This chain connects TRBV12-3 or TRBV12-4 to TRBJ2-2; 8 bases agree with TRBD1. Losses at the gene ends were 6 bases for V and 8 bases for J; bases not matched to a gene: 5. The CDR3 loop spans 13 amino acids. The CDR3: CASSKDRVGELFF. CDR3 sequence (DNA): TGTGCCAGCAGCAAGGACAGGGTAGGGGAGCTGTTTTTT.

V is TRBV30 and J is TRBJ1-5; no reliable D call. The length of the CDR3 is 14 residues. Germline V gene data show CDR1 as GTSNPN and CDR2 as SVGIG (reference sequence). V lost 3 bases and J lost 0, with 9 bases in between. CDR3 nucleotides: TGTGCCTGGAGCGCAGGTATTAGCAATCAGCCCCAGCATTTT. It is translated as CAWSAGISNQPQHF.

Only one count was recorded for this clone. V is TRBV6-1 and J is TRBJ2-7; 7 nucleotides agree with TRBD2. V lost 2 bases, J lost 9 bases, and 10 bases stayed unmatched. The germline CDR1 and CDR2 sequences are MNHNS and SASEGT. CDR3 length: 14 residues. The CDR3 DNA reads as TGTGCCAGCAGTGAACCCTATTCGACTAGCACGCAGTACTTC. This encodes CASSEPYSTSTQYF.

This chain uses TRBV18 with TRBJ2-6; 9 bases fit TRBD1. Germline V gene lookup returns CDR1 KGHSH and CDR2 LQKENI. V lost 2 bases and J lost 3; bases outside the gene matches: 2. The CDR3 has 16 residues. In nucleotides, the CDR3 is TGTGCCAGCTCACCAGGACAGGGGTATGGGGCCAACGTCCTGACTTTC. Its protein is CASSPGQGYGANVLTF.